Included here is one T cell receptor (beta chain) sequence, with context. This record comes from a study of OX40 agonist ivuxolimab in advanced cancers. CDR1 MRHNA and CDR2 SNTAGT come from the germline V gene. The V end lost 8 bases, the J end lost 2 bases, and 12 bases lay between the germline ends. There are 13 residues in the CDR3. Here immunoSEQ multiplex PCR was the method, and the copy in TCRdb shows in-frame clones only, minus some. The sample records 45,000 to 60,000 clones, around 84% being singletons. The sample was CD4+ or CD8+ T cells sorted from blood, taken in a trial of the OX40 agonist ivuxolimab. The rearrangement uses TRBV6-4 and TRBJ1-1; possibly TRBD1 for D (6 bases). The sequence came from an adult with an advanced solid tumor such as melanoma, head and neck, liver or kidney cancer. This CDR3 reads CASSDSSNTEAFF. The CDR3 bases are TGTGCCAGCTCGGACAGTTCTAACACTGAAGCTTTCTTT.